One and the same sample provided the 16 T cell receptor beta chains below, sequenced in a study of blood T cell repertoires in COVID-19. The method was immunoSEQ multiplex PCR; TCRdb's version includes in-frame clones alone and lacks a portion of them. The sample consists of more than 200,000 clones, 80% to 90% of them appearing once. Material for sequencing was peripheral blood. The receptors derive from a middle-aged man with active or convalescent COVID-19.

V is TRBV27 and J is TRBJ2-1; 9 bases map to TRBD2. The germline gives CDR1 MNHEY, CDR2 SMNVEV (reference sequence). This CDR3 is built from 16 residues. With 2 bases clipped from V and 4 bases from J, the junction kept 6 bases outside the gene matches. The CDR3 DNA follows: TGTGCCAGCAGTTTACCGGGTAGCGGGAGTTACAATGAGCAGTTCTTC. Translating it yields CASSLPGSGSYNEQFF.

V and J are TRBV5-1 and TRBJ1-6; TRBD1 matches at 10 bases. Germline V lookup: CDR1 SGHRS, CDR2 YFSETQ. This CDR3 is 16 amino acids long. Losses at the gene ends were 0 bases for V and 8 bases for J; bases not matched to a gene: 5. CDR3 in DNA: TGCGCCAGCAGCTTGGGTCACGGGACAGGGGATTCACCCCTCCACTTT. It translates to CASSLGHGTGDSPLHF.

The chain has TRBV27 and TRBJ1-4, with TRBD1 matching 8 bases. The V gene's germline CDR1 is MNHEY and CDR2 SMNVEV (reference sequence). V was clipped by 6 bases and J by 7 bases; unmatched bases: 7. This CDR3 has 14 amino acids. CDR3 region: CASRLQGGSEKLFF. In nucleotides, the CDR3 is TGTGCCAGCAGGCTACAGGGGGGGAGTGAAAAACTGTTTTTT.

The chain combines TRBV6-4 with TRBJ1-1; 10 bases align to TRBD1. Trimming took 6 bases from V and 5 from J; bases not matched to a gene: 6. CDR1 is MRHNA and CDR2 is SNTAGT in the germline V gene. The CDR3 consists of 14 residues. CDR3 sequence: CASSRDRGVTEAFF. Here the CDR3 DNA reads TGTGCCAGCAGCCGGGACAGGGGAGTAACTGAAGCTTTCTTT.

J is TRBJ1-6 and V is TRBV19; 7 nucleotides agree with TRBD1. This CDR3 region has 18 residues. Per germline, CDR1 LNHDA and CDR2 SQIVND (reference sequence). The ends lost 3 bases at V and 0 bases at J; junction bases unmatched: 8. The CDR3 protein is CASSMATGKSSYNSPLHF. CDR3 bases: TGTGCCAGTAGTATGGCGACAGGGAAGAGCTCCTATAATTCACCCCTCCACTTT.

The table lists this clone with many counts. The V call is TRBV7-8, the J call TRBJ2-5; 7 bases align to TRBD2. CDR1 is SGHVS and CDR2 is FQNEAQ in the germline V gene. V shed 5 bases and J 4 bases; nucleotides not matched to a gene: 10. This CDR3 spans 15 amino acids. CDR3 in amino acids: CASSPRASGRETQYF. CDR3 DNA sequence: TGTGCCAGCAGCCCCCGGGCTAGCGGACGAGAGACCCAGTACTTC.

The chain links TRBV14 to TRBJ1-3; perhaps TRBD1 as D (6 bases). Trimming stripped 3 bases from V and 2 bases from J, with 11 bases between. This CDR3 spans 15 amino acids. The germline V gene encodes CDR1 SGHDN and CDR2 FVKESK. CDR3 sequence (DNA): TGTGCCAGCAGCCATTTACAGGGTACTGGAAACACCATATATTTT. Its translation is CASSHLQGTGNTIYF.

This chain links TRBV4-3 with TRBJ2-3, with 11 nucleotides matching TRBD2. Germline V gives CDR1 LGHNA, CDR2 YSLEER. V shed 0 bases, J shed 5 bases, and the junction held 4 bases outside the gene matches. This CDR3 spans 16 amino acids. The CDR3 region is CASSQDSGGAVDTQYF. The CDR3 DNA reads as TGCGCCAGCAGCCAAGATAGCGGGGGGGCCGTAGATACGCAGTATTTT.

The rearrangement joins TRBV30 to TRBJ1-3; D is unclear. Trimming removed 5 bases at V and 3 bases at J, with 5 bases between. The CDR3 is 11 residues long. The germline gives CDR1 GTSNPN, CDR2 SVGIG (reference sequence). The CDR3 sequence is CAWDGGNTIYF. CDR3 coding DNA: TGTGCCTGGGACGGTGGAAACACCATATATTTT.

This clone was seen a single time. The rearrangement links TRBV12-3 or TRBV12-4 to TRBJ2-7; TRBD2 is a possible D gene (6 bases). V lost 3 bases and J 12 bases, leaving 18 bases between the germline ends. CDR3 length: 13 amino acids. CDR3 nucleotide sequence: TGTGCCAGCAGTTTTTTCCGGGACTCACAGAGGTACTTC. This sequence encodes CASSFFRDSQRYF.

The chain joins TRBV7-2 to TRBJ2-2; tentatively, D is TRBD1 (5 bases). Germline CDR1 is SGHTA and CDR2 is FQGNSA. V lost 3 bases and J lost 3, with 11 bases in between. The CDR3 length is 15 residues. The CDR3 sequence: CASSLAGLDTGELFF. The CDR3 DNA is TGTGCCAGCAGCTTGGCAGGGCTGGACACCGGGGAGCTGTTTTTT.

The J gene is TRBJ1-2, the V gene TRBV28; 8 nucleotides agree with TRBD1. Germline CDR1 and CDR2: MDHEN and SYDVKM. The CDR3 sequence is 17 residues long. V gave up 6 bases and J gave up 3 bases; unmatched junction bases: 15. In nucleotides, the CDR3 is TGTGCCAGCAGCCCCGGGACAGGTTTTTGGGTCTACTATGGCTACACCTTC. Amino acids: CASSPGTGFWVYYGYTF.

V usage is TRBV9 and J usage is TRBJ2-6, with TRBD2 identical over 10 bases. CDR3 length: 18 amino acids. CDR1 is SGDLS and CDR2 is YYNGEE in the germline V gene. V lost 4 bases and J lost 3; bases outside the gene matches: 10. The CDR3 region is CASSPLGAGGVGANVLTF. The CDR3 DNA is TGTGCCAGCAGCCCCCTAGGAGCGGGAGGGGTTGGGGCCAACGTCCTGACTTTC.

This clone appeared many times. This chain connects TRBV5-6 to TRBJ2-7; 7 bases are shared with TRBD2. Germline trimming cut 0 bases from V and 5 bases from J; bases unmatched to any gene: 5. There are 14 residues in the CDR3. Germline assignment: CDR1 SGHDT and CDR2 YYEEEE. CDR3 in DNA: TGTGCCAGCAGCTTGGACAGCGGGGTAAACGAGCAGTACTTC. Amino acids: CASSLDSGVNEQYF.

The chain carries TRBV11-2 and TRBJ1-1; 7 bases match TRBD1. The germline V gene has CDR1 SGHAT and CDR2 FQNNGV. The CDR3 has 15 residues. With 5 bases clipped from V and 1 base from J, the junction kept 7 bases outside the gene matches. Here the CDR3 reads CASSPRQGPNTEAFF. CDR3 nucleotides: TGTGCCAGCAGCCCGCGACAGGGCCCGAACACTGAAGCTTTCTTT.

The CDR3 spells CASSSTSGETDTQYF. CDR3 in DNA: TGTGCCAGCAGCTCGACTAGCGGGGAAACAGATACGCAGTATTTT. The V and J genes are TRBV7-2 and TRBJ2-3; TRBD2 matches at 11 bases. CDR3 length equals 15 residues. Trimming cost V 4 bases and J 3 bases; bases outside gene matches: 3. CDR1 is SGHTA and CDR2 is FQGNSA in the germline V gene.